One sample yielded the 10 T cell receptor beta chains listed below, sequenced in a study of beta chain features in type 1 diabetes. Study outcomes and limitations: Type 1 diabetes patients had TCRB CDR3s that were shorter (moderately but significantly so) in all four CD4+ subsets.

Expressed TCRB transcripts were sequenced, since all the RNA that had been isolated was reverse transcribed. Data came from immunoSEQ multiplex PCR; TCRdb stores just in-frame clones and leaves some out. The sample yields nearly 700,000 clones, roughly an eighth seen once. The antigens for these receptors are not known. The sequencing input was naive CD4+ T cells from blood. The receptor source for this set is a young man with type 1 diabetes.

There are a few counts of this clone. The rearrangement links TRBV9 to TRBJ1-1; D is uncertain. The CDR3 runs to 12 residues. Looked up from germline, CDR1 is SGDLS and CDR2 is YYNGEE. Trimming left V 3 bases short and J 0 bases short, with 3 bases between. The CDR3 nucleotides are TGTGCCAGCAGCGATATGAACACTGAAGCTTTCTTT. Its protein is CASSDMNTEAFF. The full variable domain, completed using reference TRBV9 and TRBJ1-1, is DSGVTQTPKHLITATGQRVTLRCSPRSGDLSVYWYQQSLDQGLQFLIQYYNGEERAKGNILERFSAQQFPDLHSELNLSSLELGDSALYFCASSDMNTEAFFGQGTRLTVV.

This sequence joins TRBV12-5 and TRBJ1-5, with 8 bases matching TRBD1. J was trimmed by 7 bases and V by 0 bases; bases with no gene match: 14. The germline gives CDR1 LGHNT, CDR2 FRNRAP. The CDR3 covers 18 residues. This CDR3 is CASGLVPWGQGARQPQHF. CDR3 DNA sequence: TGTGCTAGTGGTTTGGTACCCTGGGGGCAGGGGGCCCGGCAGCCCCAGCATTTT.

The V and J genes are TRBV5-4 and TRBJ2-2; 8 positions match TRBD1. In germline, CDR1 is SGHNT, CDR2 YYREEE (reference sequence). This CDR3 contains 15 residues. The ends lost 3 bases at V and 4 bases at J; junction bases unmatched: 5. CDR3 DNA sequence: TGTGCCAGCAGCTATTGGACAGGGCTCACCGGGGAGCTGTTTTTT. It encodes CASSYWTGLTGELFF.

This chain joins TRBV6-1 and TRBJ2-5; 9 bases line up with TRBD1. Germline CDR1 is MNHNS and CDR2 is SASEGT. V lost 4 bases, J lost 2 bases, and 8 bases stayed unmatched. CDR3 length: 16 amino acids. The CDR3: CASSVETGGQQETQYF. The CDR3 DNA reads as TGTGCCAGCAGTGTAGAGACAGGGGGACAGCAAGAGACCCAGTACTTC.

This clone was found a few times. The rearrangement links TRBV2 to TRBJ1-1; 7 bases line up with TRBD1. The CDR3 totals 14 residues. Germline values: CDR1 SNHLY, CDR2 FYNNEI. Losses at the gene ends were 3 bases for V and 8 bases for J; bases not matched to a gene: 9. Here the CDR3 reads CASSDGTAGREAFF. The DNA of the CDR3 is TGTGCCAGCAGTGATGGGACAGCCGGTAGAGAAGCTTTCTTT.

As DNA, the CDR3 is TGTGCCACCAGCAGAGATGGGGATGAGCAGTTCTTC. Protein: CATSRDGDEQFF. V usage is TRBV15 and J usage is TRBJ2-1; D is uncertain. The V and J ends lost 0 bases and 8 bases respectively, with 5 bases between them. The germline CDR1 and CDR2 sequences are LNHNV and YYDKDF (reference sequence). The CDR3 extends over 12 amino acids.

The chain carries TRBV7-8 and TRBJ1-5, with D maybe TRBD1 (6 bases). The CDR3 is 17 residues long. With 4 bases removed from V and 3 bases from J, the gap between germline ends came to 19 bases. CDR1 SGHVS and CDR2 FQNEAQ come from the germline V gene. CDR3 region: CASSSALAGAYNQPQHF. The DNA of the CDR3 is TGTGCCAGCAGCTCCGCGTTGGCAGGGGCGTACAATCAGCCCCAGCATTTT.

The chain employs TRBV18 and TRBJ2-3, with D perhaps matching TRBD2 (6 bases). Trimming took 3 bases from V and 3 from J, leaving 16 bases between them. The germline gives CDR1 KGHSH, CDR2 LQKENI. There are 16 residues in the CDR3. The CDR3 nucleotides read TGTGCCAGCTCACCGCAGGCTAGCGAGGGTACAGATACGCAGTATTTT. Its protein product is CASSPQASEGTDTQYF.

This clone showed up just a few times. The chain is built from TRBV5-1 and TRBJ1-6, with D perhaps matching TRBD1 (5 bases). CDR3 length: 17 residues. Trimming removed 4 bases at V and 1 base at J, with 15 bases between. The germline V gene encodes CDR1 SGHRS and CDR2 YFSETQ. CDR3 residues: CASSLARGLSYNSPLHF. For the CDR3, the DNA is TGCGCCAGCAGCCTCGCCCGGGGGTTGTCCTATAATTCACCCCTCCACTTT.

The rearrangement links TRBV18 to TRBJ1-1; tentatively, D is TRBD1 (5 bases). CDR1 is KGHSH and CDR2 is LQKENI in the germline V gene. The CDR3 totals 15 residues. V shed 5 bases and J shed 3 bases, with 16 bases lying between them. CDR3 bases: TGTGCCAGCTCATTCGGGGCGTCTCGGGACACTGAAGCTTTCTTT. It encodes CASSFGASRDTEAFF.